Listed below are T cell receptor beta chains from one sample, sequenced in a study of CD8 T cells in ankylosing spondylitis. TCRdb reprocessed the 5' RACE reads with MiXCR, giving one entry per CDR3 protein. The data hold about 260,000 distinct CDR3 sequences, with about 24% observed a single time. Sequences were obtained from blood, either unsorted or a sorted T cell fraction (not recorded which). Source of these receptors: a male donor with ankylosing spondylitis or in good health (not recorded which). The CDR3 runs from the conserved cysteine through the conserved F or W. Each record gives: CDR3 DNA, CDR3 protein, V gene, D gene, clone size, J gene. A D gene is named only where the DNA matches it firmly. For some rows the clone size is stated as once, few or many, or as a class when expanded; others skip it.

CDR3 DNA: TGCAGTGGCCAACCGGGCCCAAAAGAGACCCAGTACTTC
CDR3 protein: CSGQPGPKETQYF
V gene: TRBV20-1
D gene: .
clone size: few
J gene: TRBJ2-5

CDR3 DNA: TGTGCCACCGCGGACAGGGGGCTGATACCCTCCTACGAGCAGTACTTC
CDR3 protein: CATADRGLIPSYEQYF
V gene: TRBV15
D gene: TRBD1
clone size: .
J gene: TRBJ2-7

CDR3 DNA: TGCAGTGCTAGGGGGACGGGGGGCCGGGTAGATACGCAGTATTTT
CDR3 protein: CSARGTGGRVDTQYF
V gene: TRBV20-1
D gene: .
clone size: .
J gene: TRBJ2-3

CDR3 DNA: TGTGCCATCAGTGAGAATCCAGGGTTTAGCAATGAGCAGTTCTTC
CDR3 protein: CAISENPGFSNEQFF
V gene: TRBV10-3
D gene: .
clone size: .
J gene: TRBJ2-1

CDR3 DNA: TGCAGTGCTAGAGATGGGTCAAACGGGGAAGAGACCCAGTACTTC
CDR3 protein: CSARDGSNGEETQYF
V gene: TRBV20-1
D gene: .
clone size: .
J gene: TRBJ2-5

CDR3 DNA: TGTGCCAGCAGCCGCAGGACAGGGTCCTTCGAGACCCAGTACTTC
CDR3 protein: CASSRRTGSFETQYF
V gene: TRBV12-3/TRBV12-4
D gene: TRBD1
clone size: .
J gene: TRBJ2-5

CDR3 DNA: TGTGCCATCTGGAGGGTGGCAACTAATGAAAAACTGTTTTTT
CDR3 protein: CAIWRVATNEKLFF
V gene: TRBV10-3
D gene: .
clone size: .
J gene: TRBJ1-4

CDR3 DNA: TGTGCCAGCAGTTTATCACCATTTGAAGCTTTCTTT
CDR3 protein: CASSLSPFEAFF
V gene: TRBV12-3/TRBV12-4
D gene: .
clone size: many
J gene: TRBJ1-1

CDR3 DNA: TGTGCCACCAGCAGTCTGCAGGGAGATGGCTACACCTTC
CDR3 protein: CATSSLQGDGYTF
V gene: TRBV15
D gene: .
clone size: .
J gene: TRBJ1-2

CDR3 DNA: TGTGCCAGCAGCCGGTGGGGGACTAGCGTGGCCGGGGAGCTGTTTTTT
CDR3 protein: CASSRWGTSVAGELFF
V gene: TRBV5-5
D gene: TRBD2
clone size: many
J gene: TRBJ2-2

CDR3 DNA: TGCAGTGCTAGGCGAGGGATCTACGAGCAGTACTTC
CDR3 protein: CSARRGIYEQYF
V gene: TRBV20-1
D gene: .
clone size: many
J gene: TRBJ2-7

CDR3 DNA: TGTGCCAGCAGTCAGGACAGGGGGCCTGAAAAACTGTTTTTT
CDR3 protein: CASSQDRGPEKLFF
V gene: TRBV2
D gene: TRBD1
clone size: many
J gene: TRBJ1-4

CDR3 DNA: TGCAGTGCCGTCCCTTCAGGCAGGGGAGGGGAGACCCAGTACTTC
CDR3 protein: CSAVPSGRGGETQYF
V gene: TRBV20-1
D gene: .
clone size: many
J gene: TRBJ2-5

CDR3 DNA: TGTGCCAGCAGCGTAGAACCGTTGAGCTCCTACGAGCAGTACTTC
CDR3 protein: CASSVEPLSSYEQYF
V gene: TRBV9
D gene: .
clone size: .
J gene: TRBJ2-7

CDR3 DNA: TGCAGTGCTAGAGATAGGGGGACCTTAAACACTGAAGCTTTCTTT
CDR3 protein: CSARDRGTLNTEAFF
V gene: TRBV20-1
D gene: .
clone size: .
J gene: TRBJ1-1

CDR3 DNA: TGTGCCAGCAGTGAAATTCCCGGGTTGGGGCATTTT
CDR3 protein: CASSEIPGLGHF
V gene: TRBV2
D gene: .
clone size: .
J gene: TRBJ1-5

CDR3 DNA: TGTGCCAGCAGTGATCGACGCCCGGGGGACCTCCTCGAGACCCAGTACTTC
CDR3 protein: CASSDRRPGDLLETQYF
V gene: TRBV6-1
D gene: .
clone size: .
J gene: TRBJ2-5

CDR3 DNA: TGTGCCAGCAGCGCAGGGTTAACCCTCCACTTT
CDR3 protein: CASSAGLTLHF
V gene: TRBV7-8
D gene: .
clone size: .
J gene: TRBJ1-6

CDR3 DNA: TGTGCCAGCAGCCAAATCTCCGACGGGAACTATGGCTACACCTTC
CDR3 protein: CASSQISDGNYGYTF
V gene: TRBV28
D gene: .
clone size: .
J gene: TRBJ1-2

CDR3 DNA: TGCAGTGCCACTCTTCGACTAGCGGGGGGGCTTGGGAACGAGCAGTACTTC
CDR3 protein: CSATLRLAGGLGNEQYF
V gene: TRBV20-1
D gene: TRBD2
clone size: few
J gene: TRBJ2-7

CDR3 DNA: TGCAGTGCTAGGACAGGGCCAGATACGCAGTATTTT
CDR3 protein: CSARTGPDTQYF
V gene: TRBV20-1
D gene: TRBD1
clone size: few
J gene: TRBJ2-3

CDR3 DNA: TGTGCCAGCAGCCCTCCGTTGGGGGGGCTCATCGTCGGGGAGCTGTTTTTT
CDR3 protein: CASSPPLGGLIVGELFF
V gene: TRBV6-1
D gene: .
clone size: .
J gene: TRBJ2-2

CDR3 DNA: TGTGCCAGCAGACGCGGACAGGGTCACGAGCAGTACTTC
CDR3 protein: CASRRGQGHEQYF
V gene: TRBV6-1
D gene: TRBD1
clone size: many
J gene: TRBJ2-7

CDR3 DNA: TGCAGTGCTAGGACTAGTCCGCCAGAGACCCAGTACTTC
CDR3 protein: CSARTSPPETQYF
V gene: TRBV20-1
D gene: .
clone size: few
J gene: TRBJ2-5

CDR3 DNA: TGTGCCAGCAGCCAAGTGGCGGAACGGATTGGCTACACCTTC
CDR3 protein: CASSQVAERIGYTF
V gene: TRBV4-2
D gene: .
clone size: few
J gene: TRBJ1-2

CDR3 DNA: TGCAGCGTTGTAGGTGGGGGAACTAACTATGGCTACACCTTC
CDR3 protein: CSVVGGGTNYGYTF
V gene: TRBV29-1
D gene: .
clone size: few
J gene: TRBJ1-2

CDR3 DNA: TGCAGTGCTACCTCGGACAGCGTCAATGAGCAGTTCTTC
CDR3 protein: CSATSDSVNEQFF
V gene: TRBV20-1
D gene: .
clone size: many
J gene: TRBJ2-1

CDR3 DNA: TGCAGCGTCTACAACGGAGGACCCCTAGCCAAAAACATTCAGTACTTC
CDR3 protein: CSVYNGGPLAKNIQYF
V gene: TRBV20-1
D gene: .
clone size: many
J gene: TRBJ2-4

CDR3 DNA: TGCAGTGCTAGAGGTATAGGGTGGAGCAATCAGCCCCAGCATTTT
CDR3 protein: CSARGIGWSNQPQHF
V gene: TRBV20-1
D gene: .
clone size: .
J gene: TRBJ1-5

CDR3 DNA: TGCAGTGCTGGAGGGGGGGCGGGGGAGACCCAGTACTTC
CDR3 protein: CSAGGGAGETQYF
V gene: TRBV20-1
D gene: .
clone size: few
J gene: TRBJ2-5

CDR3 DNA: TGTGCCAGCAGTCGACAGGGCCCCGCAAACAATGAGCAGTTCTTC
CDR3 protein: CASSRQGPANNEQFF
V gene: TRBV12-3/TRBV12-4
D gene: TRBD1
clone size: .
J gene: TRBJ2-1

CDR3 DNA: TGCAGTCGGGAAGGGGCCTTCGGGAAACTGTTTTTT
CDR3 protein: CSREGAFGKLFF
V gene: TRBV20-1
D gene: .
clone size: many
J gene: TRBJ1-4

CDR3 DNA: TGCAGTGCCGAGACAGTTGCCTACGAGCAGTACTTC
CDR3 protein: CSAETVAYEQYF
V gene: TRBV20-1
D gene: .
clone size: many
J gene: TRBJ2-7

CDR3 DNA: TGTGCCATCAACAGGGATTTGACCTACGAGCAGTACTTC
CDR3 protein: CAINRDLTYEQYF
V gene: TRBV10-3
D gene: .
clone size: .
J gene: TRBJ2-7

CDR3 DNA: TGCAGTGCTAGAGAGCGTCGGGGGGGGACGAACACCGGGGAGCTGTTTTTT
CDR3 protein: CSARERRGGTNTGELFF
V gene: TRBV20-1
D gene: TRBD2
clone size: .
J gene: TRBJ2-2

CDR3 DNA: TGCAGTGCTAGAGATAATGAAGCTTTCTTT
CDR3 protein: CSARDNEAFF
V gene: TRBV20-1
D gene: .
clone size: few
J gene: TRBJ1-1

CDR3 DNA: TGCAGTGCTCCAGAGGGGGGTCGGGGAGATACGCAGTATTTT
CDR3 protein: CSAPEGGRGDTQYF
V gene: TRBV20-1
D gene: .
clone size: few
J gene: TRBJ2-3

CDR3 DNA: TGCAGTGCTAGGACAGGGCGCAATCAGCCCCAGCATTTT
CDR3 protein: CSARTGRNQPQHF
V gene: TRBV20-1
D gene: TRBD1
clone size: .
J gene: TRBJ1-5

CDR3 DNA: TGTGCCAGCAGTTACTCATGGGCAGGAGCTAATGAAAAACTGTTTTTT
CDR3 protein: CASSYSWAGANEKLFF
V gene: TRBV6-5
D gene: .
clone size: few
J gene: TRBJ1-4

CDR3 DNA: TGCAGTGCTAGAGTCCGGGGGGAAGAGACCCAGTACTTC
CDR3 protein: CSARVRGEETQYF
V gene: TRBV20-1
D gene: TRBD2
clone size: .
J gene: TRBJ2-5